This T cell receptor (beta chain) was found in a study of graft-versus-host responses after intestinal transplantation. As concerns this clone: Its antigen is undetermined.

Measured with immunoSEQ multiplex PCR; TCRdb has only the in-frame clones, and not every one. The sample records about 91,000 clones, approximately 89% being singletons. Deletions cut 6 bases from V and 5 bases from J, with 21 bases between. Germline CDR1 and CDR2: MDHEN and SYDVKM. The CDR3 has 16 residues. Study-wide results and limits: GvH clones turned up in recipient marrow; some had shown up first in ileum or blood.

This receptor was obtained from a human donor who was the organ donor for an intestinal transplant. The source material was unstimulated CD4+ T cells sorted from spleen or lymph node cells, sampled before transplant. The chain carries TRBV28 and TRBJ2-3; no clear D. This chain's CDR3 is CASSRIVSSLQDTQYF. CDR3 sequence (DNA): TGTGCCAGCAGCCGTATTGTATCTTCGTTACAAGATACGCAGTATTTT.